Below, one TCR beta chain is given with its context. This specimen comes from a study of regulatory T cells in long-lasting Graves disease. Trimming pared 2 bases from V and 3 bases from J, leaving 15 bases between. Germline-derived CDR1 and CDR2 are SGDLS and YYNGEE. The CDR3 is made up of 15 amino acids. The time point here: persistent/refractory GD, antithyroid drugs over 5 years with positive TRAb. Making the TCR library involved RNA that had been extracted from PBMCs. From an endocrinology department in Xi'an, China, came the patients. In building TCR beta libraries, iRepertoire HTBI primers were used together with Arm-PCR of CDR3 regions. Source study methods: Detected in the samples were about 58 TRBV and 12 to 15 TRBJ segments. TCRdb re-derived calls from the multiplex PCR reads in MiXCR, one entry per CDR3 protein. These V and J calls derive from TCRdb rather than the authors' analysis. The sample records about 470,000 distinct CDR3 sequences, less than 25% being singletons.

The V call is TRBV9, the J call TRBJ2-7; D is possibly TRBD2 (5 bases). The TCR comes from a female donor with Graves disease. The source was peripheral blood mononuclear cells (PBMCs), collected when the disease was refractory, from a patient treated with antithyroid drugs. The CDR3 protein is CASSVDIGGGYEQYF. The DNA of the CDR3 is TGTGCCAGCAGCGTCGACATCGGCGGAGGCTACGAGCAGTACTTC.